The text below deals with one T cell receptor beta chain. No antigen is known for it. Assay: immunoSEQ multiplex PCR; the TCRdb copy retains only in-frame clones and omits some. The table shows some 100,000 clones, with under 95% occurring only once. Per germline, CDR1 MNHNS and CDR2 SASEGT. After removal of 3 bases from V and 2 bases from J, the junction contained 5 bases not matched to a gene. The CDR3 covers 15 residues. These data are taken from a study of graft-versus-host responses after intestinal transplantation. This chain joins TRBV6-1 and TRBJ2-7; 9 bases agree with TRBD2. The sample here was unstimulated CD8+ T cells sorted from spleen or lymph node cells, taken before transplant. The clonotype originates from a human donor who was the organ donor for an intestinal transplant. The CDR3 loop reads CASSEASGTTYEQYF. DNA of the CDR3: TGTGCCAGCAGTGAGGCTAGCGGGACCACCTACGAGCAGTACTTC.